These 4 T cell receptor beta chains were sequenced from one sample in a study of graft-versus-host responses after intestinal transplantation. Assay: immunoSEQ multiplex PCR; the TCRdb copy retains only in-frame clones and omits some. The sample includes around 76,000 clones, 90% to 95% of them seen just once. The antigens these receptors bind are not known. The source material was unstimulated CD8+ T cells sorted from spleen or lymph node cells, sampled before intestinal transplant. Every receptor here comes from a human donor who received an intestinal transplant.

The rearrangement links TRBV27 to TRBJ1-1; perhaps TRBD1 as D (5 bases). CDR1 and CDR2 from the germline V gene are MNHEY and SMNVEV (reference sequence). Trimming stripped 6 bases from V and 3 bases from J, with 14 bases between. The CDR3 spans 14 residues. CDR3 sequence reads: CASSGLGADTEAFF. The CDR3 region has the DNA TGTGCCAGCAGCGGGTTAGGGGCAGACACTGAAGCTTTCTTT.

This clone has a single count. The genes are TRBV5-5 and TRBJ1-2; D gene ambiguous. The germline V gene has CDR1 SGHKS and CDR2 YYEKEE (reference sequence). The CDR3 is 14 residues long. V lost 5 bases and J lost 2, with 13 bases in between. CDR3 sequence (DNA): TGTGCCAGCAGACCGACTCCCGGAAACTATGGCTACACCTTC. It yields the protein CASRPTPGNYGYTF.

The chain recombines TRBV27 with TRBJ1-1, with 9 bases matching TRBD1. The germline V gene encodes CDR1 MNHEY and CDR2 SMNVEV (reference sequence). The CDR3 is 17 amino acids. The V gene end was trimmed by 5 bases and the J gene end by 4 bases; junction bases not matched to a gene: 14. The CDR3 sequence: CASSLSGFLTGGTEAFF. Written as DNA, the CDR3 is TGTGCCAGCAGTCTGAGTGGGTTCTTGACAGGGGGCACTGAAGCTTTCTTT.

Only one count was recorded for this clone. In DNA, the CDR3 is TGTGCCATCAGTGGACAGGGGGCCCAGCCCCAGCATTTT. This sequence encodes CAISGQGAQPQHF. This rearrangement joins TRBV10-3 to TRBJ1-5; 10 bases map to TRBD1. The trim removed 4 bases at V and 7 bases at J, leaving 1 base unmatched. CDR3 size: 13 residues. Germline-derived CDR1 and CDR2 are ENHRY and SYGVKD.